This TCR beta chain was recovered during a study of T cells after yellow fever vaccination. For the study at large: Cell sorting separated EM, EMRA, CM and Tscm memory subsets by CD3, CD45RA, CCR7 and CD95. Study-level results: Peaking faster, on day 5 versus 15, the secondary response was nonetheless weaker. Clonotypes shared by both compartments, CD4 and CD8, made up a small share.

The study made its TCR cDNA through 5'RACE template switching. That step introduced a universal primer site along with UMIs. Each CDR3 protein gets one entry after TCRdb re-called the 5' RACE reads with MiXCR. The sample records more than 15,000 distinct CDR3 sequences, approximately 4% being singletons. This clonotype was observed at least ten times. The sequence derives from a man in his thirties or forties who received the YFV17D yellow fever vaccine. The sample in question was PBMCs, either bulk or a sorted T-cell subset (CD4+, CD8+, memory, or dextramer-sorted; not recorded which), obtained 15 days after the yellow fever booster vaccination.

CDR3 sequence reads: CATKAGGPNTQYF. The CDR3 bases are TGTGCCACCAAAGCGGGAGGGCCTAATACGCAGTATTTT. The chain recombines TRBV7-2 with TRBJ2-3; the match to TRBD2 covers 10 bases. This CDR3 is built from 13 residues. Germline lookup yields CDR1 SGHTA and CDR2 FQGNSA. V shed 10 bases and J 7 bases; nucleotides not matched to a gene: 8.